This paragraph covers one T cell receptor (beta chain) sequence. This record belongs to a study of blood T cell repertoires in COVID-19. Looking at the study overall: The United States, Italy and Spain supplied acute and convalescent COVID-19 samples. In each case, the material was cDNA or gDNA derived from T cells, B-cell-depleted T cells, or PBMCs.

Study processing details: Amplified reference gene primers provided the basis for estimating nucleated cell counts. The protocol was immunoSEQ multiplex PCR, while the TCRdb copy is restricted to in-frame clones and leaves out a portion. V and J calls and clone size are given by that table; D and trimming were obtained from the DNA. The sample includes 200,000 to 250,000 clones, approximately 81% of them seen just once. Sequences were obtained from peripheral blood. The TCR originated in a man aged 25-40 years with active or convalescent COVID-19.

CDR3 amino acids: CASSALGGGAGGNTIYF. The CDR3, as DNA: TGTGCCAGCAGCGCCCTTGGGGGGGGCGCCGGCGGAAACACCATATATTTT. This sequence joins TRBV5-4 and TRBJ1-3; possible D gene TRBD1, 6 bases. Trimming pared 4 bases from V and 4 bases from J, leaving 21 bases between. CDR1 is SGHNT and CDR2 is YYREEE in the germline V gene (reference sequence). The CDR3 is 17 residues long.